The clone carrying this T cell receptor (beta chain) was seen only a few times. The data stem from a study of T cell clonotyping in hematopoietic cell transplantation. Per germline, CDR1 MNHEY and CDR2 SVGAGI. The CDR3 sequence is 13 residues long. The ends lost 6 bases at V and 2 bases at J; junction bases unmatched: 3. The assay was immunoSEQ multiplex PCR, and TCRdb's table has in-frame clones only and misses some. The table has 26,000 or so clones, approximately 94% seen once. The chain carries TRBV6-5 and TRBJ1-2; 7 bases line up with TRBD1. This sequence was found in a man aged 50-60 years in good health. Some clones in this sample may be carry-over from other donors' samples. Sequenced: peripheral blood mononuclear cells. In nucleotides, the CDR3 is TGTGCCAGCAGGACAGGGAGGAACTATGGCTACACCTTC. It specifies CASRTGRNYGYTF.